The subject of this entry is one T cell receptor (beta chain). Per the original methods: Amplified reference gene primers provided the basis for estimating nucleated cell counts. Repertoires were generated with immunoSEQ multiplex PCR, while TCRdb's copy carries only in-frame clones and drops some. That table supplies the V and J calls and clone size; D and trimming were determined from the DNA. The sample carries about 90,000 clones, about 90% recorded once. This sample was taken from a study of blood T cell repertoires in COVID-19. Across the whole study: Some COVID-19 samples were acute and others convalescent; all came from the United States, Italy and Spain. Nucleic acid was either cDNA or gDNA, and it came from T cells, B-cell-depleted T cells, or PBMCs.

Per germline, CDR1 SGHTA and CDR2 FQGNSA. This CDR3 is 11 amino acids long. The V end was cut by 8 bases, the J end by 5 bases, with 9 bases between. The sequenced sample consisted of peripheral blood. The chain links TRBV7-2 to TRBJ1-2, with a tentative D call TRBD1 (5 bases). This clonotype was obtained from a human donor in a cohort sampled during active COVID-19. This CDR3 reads CASRGGYGYTF. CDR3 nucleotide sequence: TGTGCCAGCCGGGGGGGGTATGGCTACACCTTC.